The 5 T cell receptor beta chains listed next were all sequenced from one sample in a study of PD-L1 blockade in urothelial cancer. TCRdb keeps only in-frame clones here, not all; method: immunoSEQ multiplex PCR. The sample lists 120,000 or so clones, roughly 83% occurring once. Time point in this sample: peripheral blood 6 weeks after treatment start. The starting material was PBMCs, obtained around atezolizumab (anti-PD-L1) treatment. These receptors all come from a man in his fifties with urothelial cancer.

The J gene is TRBJ2-2, the V gene TRBV18; 8 positions agree with TRBD1. The CDR3 covers 14 residues. The V gene end was trimmed by 8 bases and the J gene end by 1 base; junction bases not matched to a gene: 3. Per the germline V gene, CDR1 is KGHSH and CDR2 is LQKENI. CDR3 nucleotides: TGTGCCAGCGCACAGGGGGAGAACACCGGGGAGCTGTTTTTT. Translated, it gives CASAQGENTGELFF.

The rearrangement joins TRBV14 to TRBJ1-1; 9 nucleotides align to TRBD1. CDR3 size: 15 residues. The junction had 4 bases not matched to a gene; V was cut back by 4 bases and J by 1 base. Germline V gene lookup returns CDR1 SGHDN and CDR2 FVKESK. The CDR3 loop reads CASSRAQGANTEAFF. The CDR3 DNA is TGTGCCAGCAGCCGCGCACAGGGGGCGAACACTGAAGCTTTCTTT.

This chain connects TRBV5-1 to TRBJ1-1; D gene ambiguous. The CDR3 runs to 16 residues. V lost 0 bases, J lost 0 bases, and 12 bases lay in between. Germline V gene data show CDR1 as SGHRS and CDR2 as YFSETQ. The CDR3 DNA follows: TGCGCCAGCAGCTTGGGGGTGGCAGGCATGAACACTGAAGCTTTCTTT. This gives the protein CASSLGVAGMNTEAFF.

The chain has TRBV7-6 and TRBJ1-3, with D unclear. Per germline, CDR1 SGHVS and CDR2 FNYEAQ. This CDR3 is built from 17 residues. The V gene lost 5 bases and the J gene lost 0 bases, with 17 bases spanning the gap. CDR3 in DNA: TGTGCCAGCAGCCCCCGGGGAGACAACTACTCTGGAAACACCATATATTTT. Amino acids: CASSPRGDNYSGNTIYF.

Points on this clone: Germline and junction disagree at one end, which may indicate a read error. This CDR3 reads CASSLGTGDNSPLHF. The CDR3 bases are TGTGCCAGCAGTTTAGGGACAGGGGACAATTCACCCCTCCACTTT. V is TRBV7-9 and J is TRBJ1-6; 10 nucleotides agree with TRBD1. The CDR3 has 15 residues. The germline V gene encodes CDR1 SEHNR and CDR2 FQNEAQ (reference sequence).